The 23 T cell receptor beta chains in this list originate from one sample, sequenced in a study of T-cell reconstitution after alpha-beta-depleted transplantation in children. The TCRbeta library incorporated unique molecular identifiers. One entry per CDR3 protein, called by TCRdb with MiXCR from the PCR reads. This table has 580,000 or so distinct CDR3 sequences, roughly 24% appearing once. Specimen: PBMCs, mostly from graft donor cells, collected 360 days after TCRalphabeta/CD19-depleted stem cell transplant. The receptors stem from a boy younger than two who had a stem cell transplant for acute myeloid leukemia, so the T cells may come from the graft donor.

This clonotype came up many times. V and J are TRBV10-3 and TRBJ2-7, with D possibly called TRBD1 or TRBD2 (5 bases each). The CDR3 spans 14 residues. V lost 11 bases and J lost 2, with 19 bases in between. Germline CDR1 reads ENHRY; CDR2 reads SYGVKD. The chain's CDR3 is CASRDRDVTYEQYV. Written as DNA, the CDR3 is TGTGCCTCAAGAGACCGGGACGTAACCTACGAGCAGTACGTC.

This clonotype showed up many times. The rearrangement links TRBV4-1 to TRBJ2-1; D is perhaps TRBD1 or TRBD2 (6 bases each). V gave up 3 bases and J gave up 7 bases, with 16 bases separating them. CDR3 length equals 15 residues. Germline lookup yields CDR1 MGHRA and CDR2 YSYEKL. The CDR3 protein is CASSQEGVGRNEQFF. The CDR3 DNA reads as TGCGCCAGCAGCCAGGAGGGGGTGGGGCGGAATGAGCAGTTCTTC.

This clonotype has only a few counts. The gene calls are TRBV20-1 and TRBJ2-1, with 8 positions matching TRBD2. Trimming cost V 3 bases and J 3 bases; bases outside gene matches: 4. Germline lookup yields CDR1 DFQATT and CDR2 SNEGSKA (reference sequence). CDR3 length equals 14 residues. DNA for the CDR3: TGCAGTGCTAGCGGGGGGGTAGTCTACAATGAGCAGTTCTTC. This encodes CSASGGVVYNEQFF.

The V gene is TRBV24-1, the J gene TRBJ2-3, with 8 bases matching TRBD2. Germline V gene data show CDR1 as KGHDR and CDR2 as SFDVKD. V dropped 3 bases and J dropped 0; count of bases not matched to a gene: 7. CDR3 length: 17 residues. The CDR3 reads CATSDLRGGRSTDTQYF. The CDR3 nucleotides are TGTGCCACCAGTGATCTTCGGGGGGGGAGGAGCACAGATACGCAGTATTTT.

The gene calls are TRBV20-1 and TRBJ1-2; tentatively, D is TRBD1 (6 bases). Trimming left V 3 bases short and J 4 bases short, with 18 bases between. Germline loops: CDR1 DFQATT, CDR2 SNEGSKA (reference sequence). CDR3 length: 15 amino acids. The CDR3: CSASRTGSPSYGYTF. DNA of the CDR3: TGCAGTGCTAGTCGTACAGGGTCCCCTTCCTATGGCTACACCTTC.

The genes are TRBV6-2 or TRBV6-3 and TRBJ2-3; no firm D call. The CDR3 covers 13 residues. Germline V lookup: CDR1 MNHEY, CDR2 SVGEGT. Trimming pared 6 bases from V and 6 bases from J, leaving 13 bases between. This CDR3 is CASSTNGPDTQYF. The CDR3 DNA sequence: TGTGCCAGCAGCACCAACGGGCCCGATACGCAGTATTTT.

The chain employs TRBV7-9 and TRBJ2-1; 7 bases agree with TRBD2. Germline V gene lookup returns CDR1 SEHNR and CDR2 FQNEAQ (reference sequence). Trimming cost V 5 bases and J 0 bases; bases outside gene matches: 7. This CDR3 has 16 amino acids. The CDR3 sequence is CASSTSGEPSYNEQFF. As DNA, the CDR3 is TGTGCCAGCAGCACCAGCGGGGAGCCCTCCTACAATGAGCAGTTCTTC. The variable domain in full, with the rest retrieved from reference TRBV7-9 and TRBJ2-1, is DTGVSQNPRHKITKRGQNVTFRCDPISEHNRLYWYRQTLGQGPEFLTYFQNEAQLEKSRLLSDRFSAERPKGSFSTLEIQRTEQGDSAMYLCASSTSGEPSYNEQFFGPGTRLTVL.

J is TRBJ1-3 and V is TRBV11-2; D might be TRBD1 (5 bases). Germline V lookup: CDR1 SGHAT, CDR2 FQNNGV. This CDR3 is built from 18 residues. Trimming removed 0 bases from V and 2 bases from J, with 17 bases in between. CDR3 sequence: CASSLENRLENPGNTIYF. CDR3 DNA sequence: TGTGCCAGCAGCTTAGAGAACAGGCTCGAGAACCCTGGAAACACCATATATTTT.

At least ten counts were recorded for this clonotype. The gene calls are TRBV6-5 and TRBJ1-1, with TRBD1 matching 9 bases. This CDR3 region has 15 residues. Germline lookup yields CDR1 MNHEY and CDR2 SVGAGI. J was trimmed by 5 bases and V by 5 bases; bases with no gene match: 9. The CDR3 nucleotides are TGTGCCAGCAGTACCTCCGGGACAGGGACGACTGAAGCTTTCTTT. This sequence encodes CASSTSGTGTTEAFF.

This clonotype has a handful of counts. The CDR3 sequence: CASSEGLGGYTF. The CDR3 bases are TGTGCCAGCAGTGAAGGATTGGGTGGCTACACCTTC. This chain joins TRBV2 and TRBJ1-2; D gene unclear. Germline V gives CDR1 SNHLY, CDR2 FYNNEI. V was cut by 1 base and J by 7 bases, with 7 bases left in between. The CDR3 extends over 12 amino acids.

In DNA form, the CDR3 reads TGTGCCAGCAGTGTGGCGGGACTCCGCAATGAGCAGTTCTTC. Protein product: CASSVAGLRNEQFF. V is TRBV6-1 and J is TRBJ2-1; D might be TRBD2 (6 bases). Germline assignment: CDR1 MNHNS and CDR2 SASEGT. Trimming shortened V by 4 bases and J by 6 bases, and 13 bases separated the two germline ends. This CDR3 has 14 residues.

V and J are TRBV20-1 and TRBJ2-7; D is perhaps TRBD1 or TRBD2 (7 bases each). The V end was cut by 6 bases, the J end by 2 bases, with 17 bases between. CDR1 DFQATT and CDR2 SNEGSKA come from the germline V gene (reference sequence). This CDR3 spans 14 amino acids. The CDR3 DNA sequence: TGCAGTGCGTTGCAGGGGGGGGTTGCCTACGAGCAGTACTTC. It yields the protein CSALQGGVAYEQYF.

As DNA, the CDR3 is TGCGCCAGCAGCCAAGATCACGCATACAATGAGCAGTTCTTC. Protein sequence: CASSQDHAYNEQFF. The chain recombines TRBV4-3 with TRBJ2-1; D ambiguous. The CDR3 loop spans 14 amino acids. Trimming pared 0 bases from V and 4 bases from J, leaving 7 bases between. In germline, CDR1 is LGHNA, CDR2 YSLEER.

This clonotype showed up just a few times. The V and J genes are TRBV7-2 and TRBJ2-1; 7 nucleotides align to TRBD2. V gave up 2 bases and J gave up 6 bases; unmatched junction bases: 4. The length of the CDR3 is 14 residues. The germline gives CDR1 SGHTA, CDR2 FQGNSA. In DNA, the CDR3 is TGTGCCAGCAGCTTATGGGAGGGAGGCAATGAGCAGTTCTTC. Encoded protein: CASSLWEGGNEQFF. Together with reference TRBV7-2 and TRBJ2-1, the CDR3 gives the full variable domain: GAGVSQSPSNKVTEKGKDVELRCDPISGHTALYWYRQSLGQGLEFLIYFQGNSAPDKSGLPSDRFSAERTGGSVSTLTIQRTQQEDSAVYLCASSLWEGGNEQFFGPGTRLTVL.

V gene TRBV12-5 combines with J gene TRBJ2-2; the D gene is possibly TRBD1 (5 bases). Trimming took off 2 bases at V and 0 bases at J, with 7 bases between the two ends. The CDR3 length is 15 residues. The germline V gene has CDR1 LGHNT and CDR2 FRNRAP. Here the CDR3 reads CASGLWGSNTGELFF. Written as DNA, the CDR3 is TGTGCTAGTGGTTTGTGGGGCTCGAACACCGGGGAGCTGTTTTTT.

This clonotype was seen many times. The chain carries TRBV5-6 and TRBJ2-1, with 8 bases that match TRBD2. Germline V gene data show CDR1 as SGHDT and CDR2 as YYEEEE. This CDR3 has 13 amino acids. V dropped 2 bases and J dropped 10; count of bases not matched to a gene: 5. In DNA form, the CDR3 reads TGTGCCAGCAGCTTTCCCCGACTAGCGGAGCAGTTCTTC. The encoded protein is CASSFPRLAEQFF.

This clonotype was recorded at least ten times. The chain recombines TRBV20-1 with TRBJ2-3, with 12 bases identical to TRBD2. The germline V gene has CDR1 DFQATT and CDR2 SNEGSKA (reference sequence). The CDR3 has 15 amino acids. Trimming cost V 7 bases and J 4 bases; bases outside gene matches: 9. CDR3 sequence (DNA): TGCAGTGTGGAGCCTAGCGGGGGGGCCCCAGATACGCAGTATTTT. Translating gives CSVEPSGGAPDTQYF.

This chain links TRBV12-3 or TRBV12-4 with TRBJ2-1; the match to TRBD2 covers 10 bases. Losses at the gene ends were 4 bases for V and 4 bases for J; bases not matched to a gene: 10. The CDR3 contains 17 residues. As DNA, the CDR3 is TGTGCCAGCAGTTCCTCATCGGCTAGCGGGGGTTACAATGAGCAGTTCTTC. This sequence encodes CASSSSSASGGYNEQFF.

The V call is TRBV7-6, the J call TRBJ2-5; D not resolved. Looked up from germline, CDR1 is SGHVS and CDR2 is FNYEAQ. The CDR3 sequence is 12 residues long. Between the trimmed V and J ends, which lost 1 base and 6 bases, there was a span of 6 bases. The CDR3 coding sequence is TGTGCCAGCAGCTTAGTTGAGCAGACCCAGTACTTC. Amino acids: CASSLVEQTQYF.

The rearrangement uses TRBV21-1 and TRBJ2-5; the table names TRBD1, a call not compared with the DNA. TRBV21-1 is noted as a pseudogene. The length of the CDR3 is 14 residues. The CDR3 DNA is TGTGCCAGCAGCAAAGGGGGACAGCAAAGGACCCAGTACTTC. It yields the protein CASSKGGQQRTQYF.

There are a few counts of this clonotype. The V gene is TRBV2, the J gene TRBJ1-6; weak D call: TRBD1 (6 bases). Germline values: CDR1 SNHLY, CDR2 FYNNEI. The CDR3 has 14 amino acids. Trimming took off 5 bases at V and 11 bases at J, with 16 bases between the two ends. The CDR3 region is CASSNEGGQAPLHF. CDR3 in DNA: TGTGCCAGCAGTAACGAAGGGGGGCAGGCACCCCTCCACTTT.

This clonotype was recorded at least ten times. The chain uses TRBV29-1 and TRBJ1-1; a possible D gene is TRBD1 (6 bases). Germline CDR1 is SQVTM and CDR2 is ANQGSEA. The CDR3 totals 14 residues. The V gene lost 6 bases and the J gene lost 1 base, with 15 bases spanning the gap. The CDR3 reads CSVSTGWWNTEAFF. DNA for the CDR3: TGCAGCGTGTCTACAGGGTGGTGGAACACTGAAGCTTTCTTT.

In this sample, this clonotype turned up many times. The chain has TRBV5-1 and TRBJ2-3; D tentatively fits TRBD1 or TRBD2 (5 bases each). The CDR3 loop spans 16 amino acids. Trimming removed 4 bases at V and 5 bases at J, with 20 bases between. Germline-derived CDR1 and CDR2 are SGHRS and YFSETQ. The chain's CDR3 is CASSRTGTERIDTQYF. As DNA, the CDR3 is TGCGCCAGCAGCCGGACCGGGACCGAGAGGATAGATACGCAGTATTTT.